Listed here are 9 T cell receptor beta chains from one sample, sequenced in a study of cytomegalovirus exposure and HLA in healthy donors. Primers: 60 Vbeta forward and 13 Jbeta reverse. Profiling relied on immunoSEQ multiplex PCR, and the TCRdb table lists in-frame clones only, not all of them. The sample lists over 55,000 clones, about four fifths occurring once. The sample was PBMCs. Receptors were obtained from a man aged 40-55 years in good health and CMV-seronegative.

J is TRBJ1-1 and V is TRBV7-6; TRBD1 matches 7 bases. Trimming took 4 bases from V and 5 from J; bases not matched to a gene: 7. This CDR3 is built from 14 residues. The germline gives CDR1 SGHVS, CDR2 FNYEAQ. In nucleotides, the CDR3 is TGTGCCAGCAGCTCGTACAGGGGAAGGACTGAAGCTTTCTTT. Protein product: CASSSYRGRTEAFF.

The chain couples TRBV4-3 to TRBJ1-6; 7 bases are shared with TRBD1. Looked up from germline, CDR1 is LGHNA and CDR2 is YSLEER. J was trimmed by 9 bases and V by 5 bases; bases with no gene match: 10. The CDR3 runs to 15 residues. In DNA form, the CDR3 reads TGCGCCAGCAGCGCAGTACGCGACAGGGCTTCACCCCTCCACTTT. It encodes CASSAVRDRASPLHF.

The rearrangement uses TRBV30 and TRBJ1-2, with 7 nucleotides matching TRBD1. The CDR3 is 15 amino acids. V lost 3 bases and J lost 5; bases outside the gene matches: 12. Per germline, CDR1 GTSNPN and CDR2 SVGIG (reference sequence). CDR3 region: CAWRSGDRVLYGYTF. The DNA for the CDR3 is TGTGCCTGGAGAAGTGGTGACAGGGTTTTGTATGGCTACACCTTC.

This chain uses TRBV6-5 with TRBJ2-3; 10 bases align to TRBD2. CDR3 length: 15 amino acids. V lost 5 bases, J lost 8 bases, and 10 bases stayed unmatched. Germline V gene lookup returns CDR1 MNHEY and CDR2 SVGAGI. The CDR3 loop is CASSRPSGGAVTQYF. For the CDR3, the DNA is TGTGCCAGCAGTCGGCCCAGCGGGGGGGCTGTTACGCAGTATTTT.

The chain employs TRBV7-9 and TRBJ1-4; D may be TRBD1 (6 bases). Trimming removed 3 bases from V and 1 base from J, with 12 bases in between. Looked up from germline, CDR1 is SEHNR and CDR2 is FQNEAQ (reference sequence). The CDR3 runs 16 residues. The CDR3 DNA sequence: TGTGCCAGCAGCTTTTCCCAGGGGAGAACTAATGAAAAACTGTTTTTT. Protein sequence: CASSFSQGRTNEKLFF.

This clone was seen just once. V is TRBV28 and J is TRBJ2-7; TRBD1 aligns across 9 bases. This CDR3 is built from 16 residues. CDR1 is MDHEN and CDR2 is SYDVKM in the germline V gene. The V gene end was trimmed by 5 bases and the J gene end by 5 bases; junction bases not matched to a gene: 13. The CDR3 DNA is TGTGCCAGCAGTCTCCGAGTTGGGACAGGGAACCACGAGCAGTACTTC. It codes for CASSLRVGTGNHEQYF. Filled out from reference TRBV28 and TRBJ2-7, the complete variable domain reads DVKVTQSSRYLVKRTGEKVFLECVQDMDHENMFWYRQDPGLGLRLIYFSYDVKMKEKGDIPEGYSVSREKKERFSLILESASTNQTSMYLCASSLRVGTGNHEQYFGPGTRLTVT.

This rearrangement joins TRBV18 to TRBJ2-3, with 14 bases that match TRBD2. The germline V gene encodes CDR1 KGHSH and CDR2 LQKENI. The length of the CDR3 is 18 residues. V gave up 4 bases and J gave up 0 bases; unmatched junction bases: 6. This chain's CDR3 is CASSRGLAGGLSTDTQYF. CDR3 coding DNA: TGTGCCAGCTCACGAGGACTAGCGGGGGGATTAAGCACAGATACGCAGTATTTT. Filled out from reference TRBV18 and TRBJ2-3, the complete variable domain reads NAGVMQNPRHLVRRRGQEARLRCSPMKGHSHVYWYRQLPEEGLKFMVYLQKENIIDESGMPKERFSAEFPKEGPSILRIQQVVRGDSAAYFCASSRGLAGGLSTDTQYFGPGTRLTVL.

This clone was found a few times. The chain links TRBV6-4 to TRBJ2-1; D may be TRBD1 (5 bases). Germline loops: CDR1 MRHNA, CDR2 SNTAGT. The ends were cut back, 1 base at V and 2 bases at J, with 12 bases in the middle. The CDR3 is 16 amino acids. CDR3 DNA: TGTGCCAGCAGTGACTTAGCAGGGCAGGCCTACAATGAGCAGTTCTTC. Translation gives CASSDLAGQAYNEQFF.

This chain uses TRBV19 with TRBJ1-5, with 10 bases that match TRBD1. Germline CDR1 LNHDA, CDR2 SQIVND (reference sequence). Trimming removed 5 bases from V and 3 bases from J; junction bases left unmatched: 7. This CDR3 region has 16 residues. The CDR3 sequence is CASSSRDRGPNQPQHF. The DNA for the CDR3 is TGTGCCAGTAGTTCAAGGGACAGGGGACCCAATCAGCCCCAGCATTTT.